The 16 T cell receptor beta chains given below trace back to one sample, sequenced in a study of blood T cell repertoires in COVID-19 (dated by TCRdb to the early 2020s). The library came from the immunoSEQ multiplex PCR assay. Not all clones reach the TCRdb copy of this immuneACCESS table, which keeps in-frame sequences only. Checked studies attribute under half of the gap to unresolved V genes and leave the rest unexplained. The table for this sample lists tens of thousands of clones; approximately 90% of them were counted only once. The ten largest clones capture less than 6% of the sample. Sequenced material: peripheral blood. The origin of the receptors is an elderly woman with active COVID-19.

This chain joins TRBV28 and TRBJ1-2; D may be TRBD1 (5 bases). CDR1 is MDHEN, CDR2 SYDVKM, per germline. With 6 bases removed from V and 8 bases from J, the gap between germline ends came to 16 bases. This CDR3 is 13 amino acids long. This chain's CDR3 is CASRVTGPRGYTF. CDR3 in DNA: TGTGCCAGCAGAGTAACAGGACCGCGGGGCTACACCTTC.

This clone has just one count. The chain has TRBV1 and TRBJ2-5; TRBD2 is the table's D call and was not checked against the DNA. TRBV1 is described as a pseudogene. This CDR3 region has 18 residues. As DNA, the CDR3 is TGCACCAGCAGCCTCAGTCTAGCGGGCGGAATTGACCAAGAGACCCAGTACTTC. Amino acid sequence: CTSSLSLAGGIDQETQYF.

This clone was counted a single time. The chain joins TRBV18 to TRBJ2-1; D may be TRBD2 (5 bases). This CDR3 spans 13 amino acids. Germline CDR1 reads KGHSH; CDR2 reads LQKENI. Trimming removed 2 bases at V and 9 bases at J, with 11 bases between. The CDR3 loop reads CASSPDREGEQFF. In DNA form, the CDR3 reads TGTGCCAGCTCACCAGATAGAGAGGGTGAGCAGTTCTTC.

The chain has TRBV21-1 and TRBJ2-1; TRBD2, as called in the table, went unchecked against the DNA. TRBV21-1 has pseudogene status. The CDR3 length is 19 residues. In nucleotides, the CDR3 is TGTGCCAGCAGCAAAGTGGCAATGCGCCGGGGTGGCTCCTACAATGAGCAGTTCTTC. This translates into CASSKVAMRRGGSYNEQFF.

This CDR3 is CASSFPSGRAAEQYF. The DNA of the CDR3 is TGTGCCAGCAGTTTTCCTAGCGGGAGGGCCGCCGAGCAGTACTTC. The J gene is TRBJ2-7, the V gene TRBV28; 12 nucleotides agree with TRBD2. Germline V gene lookup returns CDR1 MDHEN and CDR2 SYDVKM. Trimming cost V 3 bases and J 6 bases; bases outside gene matches: 6. CDR3 length equals 15 residues.

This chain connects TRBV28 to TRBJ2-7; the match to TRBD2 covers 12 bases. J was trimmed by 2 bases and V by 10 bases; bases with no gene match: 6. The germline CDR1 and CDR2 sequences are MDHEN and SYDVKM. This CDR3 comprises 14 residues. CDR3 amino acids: CATLAGGFTYEQYF. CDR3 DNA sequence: TGTGCCACTCTAGCGGGAGGGTTTACCTACGAGCAGTACTTC.

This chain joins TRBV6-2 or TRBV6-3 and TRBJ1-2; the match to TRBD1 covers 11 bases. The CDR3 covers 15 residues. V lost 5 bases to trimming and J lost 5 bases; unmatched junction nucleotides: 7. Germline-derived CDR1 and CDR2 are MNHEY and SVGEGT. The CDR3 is CASSQGQGARYGYTF. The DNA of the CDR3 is TGTGCCAGCAGTCAAGGACAGGGGGCGAGATATGGCTACACCTTC.

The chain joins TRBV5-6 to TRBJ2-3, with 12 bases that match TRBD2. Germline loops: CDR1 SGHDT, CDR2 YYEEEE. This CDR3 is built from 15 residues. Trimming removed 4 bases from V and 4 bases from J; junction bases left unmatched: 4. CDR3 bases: TGTGCCAGCAGCACTCTAGCGGGAGGGCCAGATACGCAGTATTTT. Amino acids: CASSTLAGGPDTQYF.

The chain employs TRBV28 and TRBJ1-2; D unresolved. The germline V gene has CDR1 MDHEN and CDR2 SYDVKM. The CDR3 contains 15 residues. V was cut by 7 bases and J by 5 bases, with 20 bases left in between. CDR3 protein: CASKRPGEVRYGYTF. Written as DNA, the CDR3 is TGTGCCAGCAAAAGACCCGGGGAGGTCCGGTATGGCTACACCTTC.

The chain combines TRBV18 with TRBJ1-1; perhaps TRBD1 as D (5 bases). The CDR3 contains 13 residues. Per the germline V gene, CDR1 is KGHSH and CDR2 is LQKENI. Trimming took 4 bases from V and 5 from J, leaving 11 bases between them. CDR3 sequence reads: CASSQGLGTEAFF. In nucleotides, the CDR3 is TGTGCCAGCTCACAGGGGTTGGGGACTGAAGCTTTCTTT.

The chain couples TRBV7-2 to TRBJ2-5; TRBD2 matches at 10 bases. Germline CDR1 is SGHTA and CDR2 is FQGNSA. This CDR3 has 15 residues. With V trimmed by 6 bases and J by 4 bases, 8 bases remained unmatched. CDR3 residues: CASRPLAGVVETQYF. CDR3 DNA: TGTGCCAGCAGACCGCTAGCGGGAGTGGTAGAGACCCAGTACTTC.

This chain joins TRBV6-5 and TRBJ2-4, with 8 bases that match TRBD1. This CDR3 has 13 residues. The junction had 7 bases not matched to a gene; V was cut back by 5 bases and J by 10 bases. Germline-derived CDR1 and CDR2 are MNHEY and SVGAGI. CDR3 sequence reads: CASSPRDRRIQYF. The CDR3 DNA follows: TGTGCCAGCAGTCCTCGGGACAGGAGGATTCAGTACTTC.

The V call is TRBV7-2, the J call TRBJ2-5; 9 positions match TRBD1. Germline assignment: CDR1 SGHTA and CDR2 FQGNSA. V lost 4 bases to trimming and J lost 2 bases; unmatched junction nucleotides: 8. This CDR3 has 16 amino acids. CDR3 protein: CASSWGTGGLQETQYF. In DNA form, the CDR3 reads TGTGCCAGCAGCTGGGGCACAGGGGGCCTGCAAGAGACCCAGTACTTC.

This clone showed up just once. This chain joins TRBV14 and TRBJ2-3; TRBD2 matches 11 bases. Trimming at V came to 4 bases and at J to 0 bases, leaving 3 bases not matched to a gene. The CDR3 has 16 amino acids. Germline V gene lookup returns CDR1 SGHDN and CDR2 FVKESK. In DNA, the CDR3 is TGTGCCAGCAGCCGACTAGCGGGAACTAGCACAGATACGCAGTATTTT. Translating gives CASSRLAGTSTDTQYF.

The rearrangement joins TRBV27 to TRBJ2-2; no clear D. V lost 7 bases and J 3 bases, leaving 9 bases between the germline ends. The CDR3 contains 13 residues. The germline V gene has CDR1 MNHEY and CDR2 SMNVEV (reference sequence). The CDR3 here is CASTEWYTGELFF. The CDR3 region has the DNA TGTGCCAGCACCGAGTGGTACACCGGGGAGCTGTTTTTT.

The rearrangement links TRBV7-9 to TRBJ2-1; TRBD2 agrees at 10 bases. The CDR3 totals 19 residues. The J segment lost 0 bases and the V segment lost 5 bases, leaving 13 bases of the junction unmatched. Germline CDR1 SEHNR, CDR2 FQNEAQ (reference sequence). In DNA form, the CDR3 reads TGTGCCAGCAGCCCGAATTTTAGCGGGAGGACCGACTCCTACAATGAGCAGTTCTTC. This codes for CASSPNFSGRTDSYNEQFF.